The 8 T cell receptor beta chains presented below share a single source sample, sequenced in a study of blood T cells in healthy people across ages. Combining a sample-barcoded 5' primer with a J-beta primer mix, a second PCR ran for about 7 to 11 cycles. TCRdb reprocessed the 5' RACE reads via MiXCR and lists one record per CDR3 protein. The profile shows about 830,000 distinct CDR3 sequences, more than 45% of them singletons. The specimen was blood. All receptors derive from a man aged 30 to 45 in good health.

This clonotype was seen a few times. V gene TRBV7-2 combines with J gene TRBJ2-4, with TRBD2 matching 8 bases. Trimming cost V 0 bases and J 1 base; bases outside gene matches: 5. The CDR3 totals 17 residues. CDR1 is SGHTA and CDR2 is FQGNSA in the germline V gene. The CDR3 nucleotides are TGTGCCAGCAGCTTAGCTAGCGGGAATGCGGCCAAAAACATTCAGTACTTC. Its protein is CASSLASGNAAKNIQYF.

CDR3 sequence: CSVPGTLAGEQFF. DNA of the CDR3: TGCAGCGTCCCCGGGACCTTAGCCGGTGAGCAGTTCTTC. The chain is built from TRBV29-1 and TRBJ2-1, with D perhaps TRBD1 or TRBD2 (5 bases each). V was clipped by 6 bases and J by 9 bases, with 18 bases between them. CDR1 and CDR2 from the germline V gene are SQVTM and ANQGSEA. This CDR3 has 13 amino acids.

The rearrangement links TRBV7-9 to TRBJ2-3; D possibly corresponds to TRBD1 (5 bases). Germline CDR1 is SEHNR and CDR2 is FQNEAQ (reference sequence). CDR3 length: 14 residues. Trimming shortened V by 6 bases and J by 1 base, and 11 bases separated the two germline ends. The CDR3 nucleotides read TGTGCCAGCAGAGACGGACACCGCACAGATACGCAGTATTTT. It codes for CASRDGHRTDTQYF.

DNA of the CDR3: TGCAGTGCTAGTGAATGGGGGGGTAGAAATGAGCAGTACTTC. Translated, it gives CSASEWGGRNEQYF. V and J are TRBV20-1 and TRBJ2-7, with 7 positions matching TRBD2. The CDR3 covers 14 residues. Germline V lookup: CDR1 DFQATT, CDR2 SNEGSKA (reference sequence). The V and J ends lost 3 bases and 7 bases, in that order; junction bases with no gene match: 12.

The chain recombines TRBV24-1 with TRBJ2-3; D not resolved. The V end was cut by 3 bases, the J end by 4 bases, with 10 bases between. The length of the CDR3 is 14 residues. Germline lookup yields CDR1 KGHDR and CDR2 SFDVKD. The CDR3 loop is CATSDRQSADTQYF. CDR3 in DNA: TGTGCCACCAGTGATAGGCAGTCGGCAGATACGCAGTATTTT.

The genes are TRBV5-1 and TRBJ2-1; D possibly corresponds to TRBD1 (5 bases). This CDR3 has 17 amino acids. The V gene's germline CDR1 is SGHRS and CDR2 YFSETQ. V was clipped by 0 bases and J by 7 bases, with 20 bases between them. CDR3 nucleotides: TGCGCCAGCAGCTTGGTGGGCCCGTCAGCAGGGAAAAATGAGCAGTTCTTC. Translating gives CASSLVGPSAGKNEQFF.

This clonotype has more than one count but fewer than ten. V usage is TRBV6-1 and J usage is TRBJ2-5, with 7 bases aligning to TRBD1. Germline-derived CDR1 and CDR2 are MNHNS and SASEGT. J was trimmed by 4 bases and V by 3 bases; bases with no gene match: 5. The length of the CDR3 is 14 residues. In DNA form, the CDR3 reads TGTGCCAGCAGTGATAGGGGGCTGAGAGAGACCCAGTACTTC. Amino acid sequence: CASSDRGLRETQYF.

This clonotype turned up a few times. The chain recombines TRBV7-8 with TRBJ1-4, with TRBD1 identical over 11 bases. V was clipped by 4 bases and J by 11 bases; unmatched bases: 6. Germline values: CDR1 SGHVS, CDR2 FQNEAQ. The CDR3 runs 14 residues. CDR3 residues: CASSWGTGGQKLFF. The CDR3 coding sequence is TGTGCCAGCAGCTGGGGGACAGGGGGTCAGAAACTGTTTTTT.